Below, 20 T cell receptor beta chains from the same sample are listed, as sequenced in a study of blood T cell repertoires in COVID-19. This table comes from immunoSEQ multiplex PCR, and its TCRdb copy is limited to in-frame clones, with some not included. There are roughly 200,000 clones in the sample; 88% occur only once, and 1.5% to 2% lies in the top ten. Sequences were obtained from peripheral blood. The receptor source for this set is a man between 18 and 29 years old with active or convalescent COVID-19.

The chain has TRBV19 and TRBJ1-5; D gene uncertain. The V end was cut by 5 bases, the J end by 10 bases, with 12 bases between. Germline V gene sequence: CDR1 LNHDA, CDR2 SQIVND (reference sequence). CDR3 length equals 12 residues. The CDR3 sequence: CASSPQEGPQHF. The CDR3 DNA is TGTGCCAGTAGTCCCCAGGAGGGTCCCCAGCATTTT.

The V and J genes are TRBV5-4 and TRBJ1-1, with D possibly being TRBD1 (6 bases). CDR3 size: 13 residues. Looked up from germline, CDR1 is SGHNT and CDR2 is YYREEE (reference sequence). The V end lost 7 bases, the J end lost 1 base, and 11 bases lay between the germline ends. The CDR3 DNA reads as TGTGCCAGCCACATGACAGGGAACACTGAAGCTTTCTTT. This encodes CASHMTGNTEAFF.

This clone was observed once. The V gene is TRBV30, the J gene TRBJ2-7, with 10 bases aligning to TRBD1. Germline assignment: CDR1 GTSNPN and CDR2 SVGIG (reference sequence). With V trimmed by 3 bases and J by 2 bases, 4 bases remained unmatched. There are 14 residues in the CDR3. CDR3 amino acids: CAWRDRGPPYEQYF. The CDR3 DNA reads TGTGCCTGGAGAGACAGGGGGCCCCCCTACGAGCAGTACTTC.

The chain employs TRBV21-1 and TRBJ2-5; TRBD1 is the table's D call, not checked against the DNA. TRBV21-1 is reported as a pseudogene. This CDR3 region has 15 residues. The CDR3 spells CASSKRQYRTETQYF. The CDR3, as DNA: TGTGCCAGCAGCAAACGACAGTACAGAACGGAGACCCAGTACTTC.

This chain uses TRBV6-5 with TRBJ1-1, with 8 positions matching TRBD1. This CDR3 region has 15 residues. The V segment lost 6 bases and the J segment 6 bases; nucleotides outside the gene matches: 12. In germline, CDR1 is MNHEY, CDR2 SVGAGI. The CDR3 sequence: CASRLTGGALAEAFF. The CDR3, as DNA: TGTGCCAGCAGGCTCACAGGGGGGGCCCTGGCTGAAGCTTTCTTT.

The rearrangement uses TRBV19 and TRBJ2-1; 9 bases line up with TRBD2. This CDR3 comprises 16 residues. Germline assignment: CDR1 LNHDA and CDR2 SQIVND (reference sequence). The J segment lost 5 bases and the V segment lost 6 bases, leaving 11 bases of the junction unmatched. The CDR3 loop reads CASSPARASGNNEQFF. CDR3 DNA: TGTGCCAGTAGCCCTGCGAGGGCTAGCGGGAACAATGAGCAGTTCTTC.

The V gene is TRBV2, the J gene TRBJ1-3; no clear D gene. There are 14 residues in the CDR3. Germline loops: CDR1 SNHLY, CDR2 FYNNEI. V was clipped by 4 bases and J by 7 bases, with 14 bases between them. Written as DNA, the CDR3 is TGTGCCAGCAGTGGGAGTACCGGAGGCAACACCATATATTTT. Its protein is CASSGSTGGNTIYF.

V and J are TRBV5-1 and TRBJ2-1; 13 bases fit TRBD2. The CDR3 totals 16 residues. V dropped 0 bases and J dropped 5; count of bases not matched to a gene: 2. Per the germline V gene, CDR1 is SGHRS and CDR2 is YFSETQ. CDR3 in amino acids: CASSLEGTSGNNEQFF. DNA for the CDR3: TGCGCCAGCAGCTTGGAAGGGACTAGCGGGAACAATGAGCAGTTCTTC. Supplemented by reference TRBV5-1 and TRBJ2-1, the full variable domain reads KAGVTQTPRYLIKTRGQQVTLSCSPISGHRSVSWYQQTPGQGLQFLFEYFSETQRNKGNFPGRFSGRQFSNSRSEMNVSTLELGDSALYLCASSLEGTSGNNEQFFGPGTRLTVL.

Only one count was recorded for this clone. The chain employs TRBV4-1 and TRBJ1-5; weak D call: TRBD1 (6 bases). CDR1 is MGHRA, CDR2 YSYEKL, per germline. The length of the CDR3 is 16 residues. The ends were cut back, 1 base at V and 5 bases at J, with 15 bases in the middle. CDR3 in DNA: TGCGCCAGCAGCCAAGCTCCCGGCAGGGGCGATCAGCCCCAGCATTTT. Its translation is CASSQAPGRGDQPQHF.

V and J are TRBV4-2 and TRBJ2-1; 7 nucleotides line up with TRBD2. V lost 4 bases, J lost 10 bases, and 7 bases stayed unmatched. CDR1 and CDR2 (germline): LGHNA, YNFKEQ. The CDR3 is made up of 13 amino acids. In nucleotides, the CDR3 is TGTGCCAGCAGCCGTACTAGAGCGGGAGAGCAGTTCTTC. Protein product: CASSRTRAGEQFF.

The J gene is TRBJ1-2, the V gene TRBV7-2; D perhaps matches TRBD1 (5 bases). Trimming took 4 bases from V and 2 from J, leaving 8 bases between them. CDR3 size: 13 residues. Germline V gives CDR1 SGHTA, CDR2 FQGNSA. The DNA for the CDR3 is TGTGCCAGCAGCTCCAGGGTCAACTATGGCTACACCTTC. This encodes CASSSRVNYGYTF.

The gene calls are TRBV5-1 and TRBJ2-5; 14 bases agree with TRBD2. V was pared by 4 bases and J by 4 bases, with 9 bases of the junction left unmatched. There are 17 residues in the CDR3. Looked up from germline, CDR1 is SGHRS and CDR2 is YFSETQ. CDR3 amino acids: CASSPGLAGAVRETQYF. CDR3 nucleotide sequence: TGCGCCAGCAGCCCGGGACTAGCGGGAGCAGTAAGAGAGACCCAGTACTTC.

The chain links TRBV29-1 to TRBJ2-3, with 9 bases identical to TRBD1. CDR1 and CDR2 (germline): SQVTM, ANQGSEA. The trim removed 2 bases at V and 2 bases at J, leaving 5 bases unmatched. This CDR3 has 15 residues. The CDR3 DNA reads as TGCAGCGTTGAATACAGGGGGCGCGTCACAGATACGCAGTATTTT. Translating it yields CSVEYRGRVTDTQYF.

This chain joins TRBV2 and TRBJ2-7, with 10 bases aligning to TRBD2. V gave up 8 bases and J gave up 3 bases; unmatched junction bases: 7. CDR1 and CDR2 from the germline V gene are SNHLY and FYNNEI. The CDR3 loop spans 14 amino acids. The CDR3 DNA follows: TGTGCCAGCGTCGAGTCTAGCGGGAGCTACGAGCAGTACTTC. This translates into CASVESSGSYEQYF.

The chain has TRBV18 and TRBJ2-7; 9 positions agree with TRBD1. This CDR3 region has 16 residues. The trim removed 5 bases at V and 2 bases at J, leaving 10 bases unmatched. Germline loops: CDR1 KGHSH, CDR2 LQKENI. The CDR3 spells CASSLRGDRATYEQYF. The CDR3 DNA follows: TGTGCCAGCTCATTAAGAGGGGACAGGGCCACCTACGAGCAGTACTTC. Looking up the rest from reference TRBV18 and TRBJ2-7 gives the full variable domain: NAGVMQNPRHLVRRRGQEARLRCSPMKGHSHVYWYRQLPEEGLKFMVYLQKENIIDESGMPKERFSAEFPKEGPSILRIQQVVRGDSAAYFCASSLRGDRATYEQYFGPGTRLTVT.

V gene TRBV27 combines with J gene TRBJ1-5; D might be TRBD1 (5 bases). The CDR3 length is 16 residues. V gave up 5 bases and J gave up 4 bases, with 18 bases separating them. The V gene's germline CDR1 is MNHEY and CDR2 SMNVEV (reference sequence). CDR3 bases: TGTGCCAGCAGTCCTGACGCTTCAGGGCGTAATCAGCCCCAGCATTTT. Translating gives CASSPDASGRNQPQHF.

The chain uses TRBV19 and TRBJ1-5, with TRBD1 matching over 10 bases. Germline assignment: CDR1 LNHDA and CDR2 SQIVND (reference sequence). This CDR3 is built from 21 residues. Trimming at V came to 2 bases and at J to 0 bases, leaving 16 bases not matched to a gene. The CDR3 coding sequence is TGTGCCAGTAGTATAAATCGCCCTCGGACAGGGGGGATTTATAGCAATCAGCCCCAGCATTTT. Protein sequence: CASSINRPRTGGIYSNQPQHF. Using reference TRBV19 and TRBJ1-5 for the parts outside the CDR3, the full variable domain is DGGITQSPKYLFRKEGQNVTLSCEQNLNHDAMYWYRQDPGQGLRLIYYSQIVNDFQKGDIAEGYSVSREKKESFPLTVTSAQKNPTAFYLCASSINRPRTGGIYSNQPQHFGDGTRLSIL.

This chain connects TRBV24-1 to TRBJ2-7; 7 positions agree with TRBD1. This CDR3 has 15 residues. The V gene's germline CDR1 is KGHDR and CDR2 SFDVKD. Trimming cost V 2 bases and J 2 bases; bases outside gene matches: 5. The CDR3 bases are TGTGCCACCAGTGATTCCCGGGACAGCACCTACGAGCAGTACTTC. Its translation: CATSDSRDSTYEQYF.

The chain is built from TRBV4-2 and TRBJ2-5, with D tentatively TRBD1 (7 bases). V lost 0 bases to trimming and J lost 1 base, with 18 bases between them. The CDR3 totals 18 residues. CDR1 and CDR2 from the germline V gene are LGHNA and YNFKEQ. CDR3 in amino acids: CASSQELQGGEGQETQYF. CDR3 coding DNA: TGTGCCAGCAGCCAAGAGCTCCAGGGGGGCGAGGGCCAAGAGACCCAGTACTTC.

This clone was detected a few times. The chain carries TRBV6-6 and TRBJ1-5; D possibly corresponds to TRBD1 (5 bases). The CDR3 runs to 13 residues. The germline V gene encodes CDR1 MNHNY and CDR2 SVGAGI (reference sequence). V lost 0 bases, J lost 9 bases, and 9 bases lay in between. The CDR3 region has the DNA TGTGCCAGCAGTTACTCAGGGGAGGGGCCCCAGCATTTT. This encodes CASSYSGEGPQHF.